This T cell receptor beta chain was documented in a study of OX40 agonist ivuxolimab in advanced cancers. Study-wide points: Expanded peripheral T cell antigen specificity was not determined.

This clone came up once. The target antigen is unknown. This CDR3 has 14 amino acids. Trimming stripped 5 bases from V and 6 bases from J, with 15 bases between. Per germline, CDR1 SEHNR and CDR2 FQNEAQ (reference sequence). Profiling relied on immunoSEQ multiplex PCR, and the TCRdb table lists in-frame clones only, not all of them. Seen here are 82,000 or so clones, 92% observed once, and the top ten hold 1.1%. Material: CD4+ or CD8+ T cells sorted from blood, obtained in a trial of the OX40 agonist ivuxolimab. This sequence originates from an adult with an advanced solid tumor such as melanoma, head and neck, liver or kidney cancer. V gene TRBV7-9 combines with J gene TRBJ2-3, with D possibly called TRBD1 or TRBD2 (5 bases each). The CDR3 region has the DNA TGTGCCAGCAGCGGGGGAAGGGGCTTGGATACGCAGTATTTT. Its translation is CASSGGRGLDTQYF. Complete variable domain (other parts from reference TRBV7-9 and TRBJ2-3): DTGVSQNPRHKITKRGQNVTFRCDPISEHNRLYWYRQTLGQGPEFLTYFQNEAQLEKSRLLSDRFSAERPKGSFSTLEIQRTEQGDSAMYLCASSGGRGLDTQYFGPGTRLTVL.